These 20 T cell receptor beta chains originate from one sample sequenced in a study of glioma-infiltrating T cells after dendritic cell vaccination. Time point meaning: after dendritic cell vaccination, including at tumor progression/relapse. Data came from immunoSEQ multiplex PCR; TCRdb stores just in-frame clones and leaves some out. There are some 99,000 clones in the sample; less than 90% occur only once, and 5.4% lies in the top ten. The sample consisted of blood, taken after dendritic cell vaccination. These receptors were collected from a human donor with glioblastoma.

The V gene is TRBV5-6, the J gene TRBJ2-5, with 10 bases that match TRBD2. Gene TRBJ2-7 matches the end of the DNA better, so the J call may be wrong. The CDR3 is 16 amino acids. The germline CDR1 and CDR2 sequences are SGHDT and YYEEEE. The CDR3 nucleotides read TGTGCCAGCAGCTGGGGCGGGAGCGGGAGGGCCTACGAGCAGTACTTC. This translates into CASSWGGSGRAYEQYF.

This clone qualifies as medium-sized. The chain recombines TRBV6-6 with TRBJ2-7, with D unclear. Trimming pared 4 bases from V and 0 bases from J, leaving 7 bases between. This CDR3 region has 13 residues. Germline lookup yields CDR1 MNHNY and CDR2 SVGAGI (reference sequence). The CDR3 protein is CASSWQVSYEQYF. CDR3 in DNA: TGTGCCAGCAGTTGGCAGGTCTCCTACGAGCAGTACTTC.

The chain couples TRBV15 to TRBJ1-4; D perhaps matches TRBD1 (6 bases). Per the germline V gene, CDR1 is LNHNV and CDR2 is YYDKDF (reference sequence). The CDR3 loop spans 18 amino acids. V was pared by 6 bases and J by 6 bases, with 26 bases between. CDR3 region: CATRTGQRIQRAYEKLFF. The CDR3 nucleotides are TGTGCCACCAGAACAGGGCAACGAATACAGAGGGCATATGAAAAACTGTTTTTT.

A few counts support this clone. This sequence joins TRBV7-6 and TRBJ1-1; 9 bases agree with TRBD1. Germline V gene sequence: CDR1 SGHVS, CDR2 FNYEAQ. With V trimmed by 1 base and J by 3 bases, 3 bases remained unmatched. There are 15 residues in the CDR3. The CDR3 reads CASSLGQGVDTEAFF. CDR3 DNA: TGTGCCAGCAGCTTAGGACAGGGGGTAGACACTGAAGCTTTCTTT.

The rearrangement uses TRBV9 and TRBJ2-3, with 8 bases fitting TRBD2. The CDR3 is 17 residues long. J gave up 2 bases and V 0 bases, and 8 bases lay outside the gene matches. In germline, CDR1 is SGDLS, CDR2 YYNGEE. The chain's CDR3 is CASSVVGAGASTDTQYF. Here the CDR3 DNA reads TGTGCCAGCAGCGTAGTGGGAGCGGGAGCTTCCACAGATACGCAGTATTTT. The full variable domain, completed using reference TRBV9 and TRBJ2-3, is DSGVTQTPKHLITATGQRVTLRCSPRSGDLSVYWYQQSLDQGLQFLIQYYNGEERAKGNILERFSAQQFPDLHSELNLSSLELGDSALYFCASSVVGAGASTDTQYFGPGTRLTVL.

The rearrangement links TRBV19 to TRBJ2-3; TRBD2 matches at 9 bases. V lost 8 bases to trimming and J lost 2 bases; unmatched junction nucleotides: 5. The CDR3 covers 14 residues. The germline V gene encodes CDR1 LNHDA and CDR2 SQIVND (reference sequence). The CDR3 reads CASCKREVTDTQYF. The CDR3 DNA sequence: TGTGCCAGTTGTAAGCGGGAGGTCACAGATACGCAGTATTTT.

This clone was seen a handful of times. The rearrangement links TRBV7-6 to TRBJ2-7; no clear D. V lost 5 bases and J lost 1, with 9 bases in between. The length of the CDR3 is 13 residues. In germline, CDR1 is SGHVS, CDR2 FNYEAQ. The CDR3 protein is CASSMGPSYEQYF. CDR3 coding DNA: TGTGCCAGCAGCATGGGCCCTTCCTACGAGCAGTACTTC.

A few counts support this clone. This chain uses TRBV18 with TRBJ2-2; TRBD2 matches at 11 bases. Germline-derived CDR1 and CDR2 are KGHSH and LQKENI. V gave up 4 bases and J gave up 1 base; unmatched junction bases: 5. The CDR3 runs 17 residues. The CDR3, as DNA: TGTGCCAGCTCACTCACTACTAGCGGGAGGAACACCGGGGAGCTGTTTTTT. Amino acid sequence: CASSLTTSGRNTGELFF.

V is TRBV7-9 and J is TRBJ1-1; no clear D gene. Germline CDR1 is SEHNR and CDR2 is FQNEAQ (reference sequence). The CDR3 loop spans 15 amino acids. Trimming shortened V by 2 bases and J by 1 base, and 11 bases separated the two germline ends. As DNA, the CDR3 is TGTGCCAGCAGCTTACGGGTCACTGAGAACACTGAAGCTTTCTTT. This translates into CASSLRVTENTEAFF.

The V call is TRBV9, the J call TRBJ2-2; TRBD2 matches at 9 bases. Germline V lookup: CDR1 SGDLS, CDR2 YYNGEE. The CDR3 spans 14 residues. Trimming took 4 bases from V and 8 from J; bases not matched to a gene: 6. The CDR3 DNA reads TGTGCCAGCAGCCTTAGCGGGAGCCAAGGGGAGCTGTTTTTT. Translated: CASSLSGSQGELFF.

This clone came up once. This chain joins TRBV10-3 and TRBJ1-2; D not certain. Germline CDR1 reads ENHRY; CDR2 reads SYGVKD. Trimming took off 0 bases at V and 5 bases at J, with 13 bases between the two ends. The CDR3 covers 15 residues. The CDR3: CAISESEGRWYGYTF. Here the CDR3 DNA reads TGTGCCATCAGTGAGTCGGAGGGCCGGTGGTATGGCTACACCTTC.

The J gene is TRBJ1-4, the V gene TRBV2; D uncertain. Per the germline V gene, CDR1 is SNHLY and CDR2 is FYNNEI. The CDR3 length is 21 residues. Trimming took off 5 bases at V and 8 bases at J, with 36 bases between the two ends. The CDR3 spells CASSSGVVPARVVTQREKLFF. The CDR3, as DNA: TGTGCCAGCAGTAGCGGGGTTGTCCCAGCACGTGTTGTTACCCAGCGCGAAAAACTGTTTTTT.

The chain combines TRBV5-1 with TRBJ2-3, with TRBD2 matching over 8 bases. Trimming took 1 base from V and 3 from J; bases not matched to a gene: 4. The germline gives CDR1 SGHRS, CDR2 YFSETQ. The CDR3 contains 15 residues. The CDR3 bases are TGCGCCAGCAGCTTGACAGCGGGGGCGACAGATACGCAGTATTTT. Translation: CASSLTAGATDTQYF.

A word on this clone: This sample also contains other DNA sequences that code for the same CDR3. The chain employs TRBV7-2 and TRBJ2-1; 7 bases line up with TRBD2. The CDR3 has 16 amino acids. Germline values: CDR1 SGHTA, CDR2 FQGNSA. Trimming removed 0 bases from V and 2 bases from J; junction bases left unmatched: 4. CDR3 bases: TGTGCCAGCAGCTTAGCTGGCGGGAGAACCTACAATGAGCAGTTCTTC. Amino acids: CASSLAGGRTYNEQFF.

The gene calls are TRBV7-3 and TRBJ2-3; 8 positions agree with TRBD2. CDR1 and CDR2 (germline): SGHTA, FQGTGA. The CDR3 spans 17 residues. Germline trimming cut 0 bases from V and 5 bases from J; bases unmatched to any gene: 10. Here the CDR3 reads CASSLTPFGSGGDTQYF. The CDR3 nucleotides are TGTGCCAGCAGCTTAACCCCCTTCGGGAGCGGGGGAGATACGCAGTATTTT.

This chain connects TRBV27 to TRBJ1-2; D unresolved. Germline CDR1 MNHEY, CDR2 SMNVEV (reference sequence). V lost 2 bases and J lost 4, with 14 bases in between. The CDR3 has 15 residues. CDR3 residues: CASSLEAQTPYGYTF. The CDR3 DNA reads TGTGCCAGCAGTTTAGAGGCTCAAACCCCCTATGGCTACACCTTC.

The chain has TRBV7-8 and TRBJ1-6, with D possibly TRBD1 on 6 matching bases. Germline V CDR1 and CDR2: SGHVS, FQNEAQ. V was trimmed by 3 bases and J by 9 bases, leaving 12 bases between them. The length of the CDR3 is 14 residues. CDR3 in amino acids: CASSFRGGISPLHF. CDR3 nucleotide sequence: TGTGCCAGCAGCTTCAGGGGAGGGATTTCACCCCTCCACTTT. Filled out from reference TRBV7-8 and TRBJ1-6, the complete variable domain reads GAGVSQSPRYKVAKRGQDVALRCDPISGHVSLFWYQQALGQGPEFLTYFQNEAQLDKSGLPSDRFFAERPEGSVSTLKIQRTQQEDSAVYLCASSFRGGISPLHFGNGTRLTVT.

This clone was counted between two and nine times. The chain couples TRBV5-1 to TRBJ2-3, with D maybe TRBD1 (6 bases). Germline CDR1 and CDR2: SGHRS and YFSETQ. CDR3 length: 14 residues. V was cut by 3 bases and J by 3 bases, with 11 bases left in between. The CDR3 DNA reads as TGCGCCAGCAGCTCACAGGGTTATACAGATACGCAGTATTTT. Amino acid sequence: CASSSQGYTDTQYF. Filled out from reference TRBV5-1 and TRBJ2-3, the complete variable domain reads KAGVTQTPRYLIKTRGQQVTLSCSPISGHRSVSWYQQTPGQGLQFLFEYFSETQRNKGNFPGRFSGRQFSNSRSEMNVSTLELGDSALYLCASSSQGYTDTQYFGPGTRLTVL.

This chain uses TRBV5-1 with TRBJ1-2; D ambiguous. Germline assignment: CDR1 SGHRS and CDR2 YFSETQ. The CDR3 runs to 13 residues. The V and J ends lost 0 bases and 6 bases respectively, with 9 bases between them. In nucleotides, the CDR3 is TGCGCCAGCAGCTTGGTTGGGCCCGATGGCTACACCTTC. Translation gives CASSLVGPDGYTF.

In this sample, this clone turned up once. The chain is built from TRBV29-1 and TRBJ1-1; D is unclear. With 2 bases removed from V and 1 base from J, the gap between germline ends came to 2 bases. Germline lookup yields CDR1 SQVTM and CDR2 ANQGSEA. The CDR3 length is 11 residues. The CDR3 sequence is CSVEQNTEAFF. As DNA, the CDR3 is TGCAGCGTTGAACAGAACACTGAAGCTTTCTTT.